This T cell receptor beta chain was retrieved from a study of neurological immune-mediated disorders. 5'RACE employing 10-nucleotide random UMIs yielded the cDNA. Over 200 million TCR-beta sequences from 15-18 subjects came from every sequencing run. In TCRdb, the 5' RACE reads were re-called with MiXCR into one record per CDR3 protein. Of 15,000 to 20,000 distinct CDR3 sequences detected, approximately 7.8% appear once; the ten largest clones hold around a sixth. Germline V gene lookup returns CDR1 SEHNR and CDR2 FQNEAQ (reference sequence). This CDR3 is built from 15 residues. V lost 4 bases and J lost 5; bases outside the gene matches: 10. This clonotype came up many times. CD4+ or CD8+ T cells at a count of about 1 million served as input for the sorted libraries.

The clonotype comes from a young woman with HTLV-1-associated myelopathy (HAM/TSP). Material for sequencing was CD8+ T cells from blood. V is TRBV7-9 and J is TRBJ2-5; 7 bases fit TRBD1. CDR3 sequence: CASSSTTGSGETQYF. CDR3 nucleotides: TGTGCCAGCAGCTCGACGACAGGGTCTGGCGAGACCCAGTACTTC.